This T cell receptor (beta chain) was captured in a study of cytomegalovirus exposure and HLA in healthy donors. Notes on the study in general: Productive rates of about 87% or about 30% were seen for most TCR beta V segments in an earlier analysis. Using a false discovery rate of 0.05, a later analysis showed that 16,951 TCR beta sequences were associated with HLA alleles. It was reportedly the case that the classifier diagnosed cytomegalovirus status with high specificity and sensitivity.

The CDR3 has 12 amino acids. CDR1 and CDR2 from the germline V gene are SQVTM and ANQGSEA. A note on this clone: What it binds is not known.

The primer mix had 60 Vbeta and 13 Jbeta primers. Some clones are missing from TCRdb's copy, which holds only in-frame ones; the method was immunoSEQ multiplex PCR. This repertoire shows 170,000 or so clones, 84% found once; its top ten account for around 4.8%. Though nominally healthy at sampling, donors likely had unrecorded immune exposures. V and J are TRBV29-1 and TRBJ1-2, with TRBD1 as a possible D gene (6 bases). The TCR was taken from a girl aged 10 to 17 in good health and CMV-seropositive. The source material was PBMCs. CDR3 region: CIIRTEQYGYTF. In nucleotides, the CDR3 is TGCATCATTAGGACAGAACAATATGGCTACACCTTC.